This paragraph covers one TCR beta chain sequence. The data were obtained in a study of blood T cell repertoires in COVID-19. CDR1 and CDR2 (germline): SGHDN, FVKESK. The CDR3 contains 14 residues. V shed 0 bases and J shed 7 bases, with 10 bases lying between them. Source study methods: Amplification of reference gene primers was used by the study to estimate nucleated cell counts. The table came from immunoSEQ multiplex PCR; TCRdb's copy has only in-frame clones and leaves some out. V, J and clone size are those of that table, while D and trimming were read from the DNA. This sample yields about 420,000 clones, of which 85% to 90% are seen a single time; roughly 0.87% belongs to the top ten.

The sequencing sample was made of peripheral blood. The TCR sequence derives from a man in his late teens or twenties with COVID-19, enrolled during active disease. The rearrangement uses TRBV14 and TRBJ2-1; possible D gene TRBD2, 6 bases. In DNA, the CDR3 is TGTGCCAGCAGCCAAGATCTGGGACTGAATGAGCAGTTCTTC. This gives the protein CASSQDLGLNEQFF.